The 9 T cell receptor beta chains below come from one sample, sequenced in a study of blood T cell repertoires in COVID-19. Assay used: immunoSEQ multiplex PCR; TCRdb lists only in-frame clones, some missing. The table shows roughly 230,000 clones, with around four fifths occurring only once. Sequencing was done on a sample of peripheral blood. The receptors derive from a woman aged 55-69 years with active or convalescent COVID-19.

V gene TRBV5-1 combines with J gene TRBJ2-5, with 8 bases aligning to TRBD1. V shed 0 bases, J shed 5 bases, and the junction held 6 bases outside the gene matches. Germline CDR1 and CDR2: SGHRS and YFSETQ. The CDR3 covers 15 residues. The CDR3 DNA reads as TGCGCCAGCAGCTTGGGGACAGGGACCGGGGAGACCCAGTACTTC. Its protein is CASSLGTGTGETQYF.

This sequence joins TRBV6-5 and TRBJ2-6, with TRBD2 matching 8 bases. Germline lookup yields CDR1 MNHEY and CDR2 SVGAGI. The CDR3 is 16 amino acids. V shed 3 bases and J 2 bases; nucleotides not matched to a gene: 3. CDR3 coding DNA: TGTGCCAGCAGTTATGTGCGGGGGGCTGGGGCCAACGTCCTGACTTTC. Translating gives CASSYVRGAGANVLTF.

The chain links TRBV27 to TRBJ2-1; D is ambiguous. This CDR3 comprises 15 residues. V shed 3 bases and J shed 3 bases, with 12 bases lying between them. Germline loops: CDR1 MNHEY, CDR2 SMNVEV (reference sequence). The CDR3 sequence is CASSFEPRYYNEQFF. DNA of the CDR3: TGTGCCAGCAGTTTTGAGCCGAGATACTACAATGAGCAGTTCTTC.

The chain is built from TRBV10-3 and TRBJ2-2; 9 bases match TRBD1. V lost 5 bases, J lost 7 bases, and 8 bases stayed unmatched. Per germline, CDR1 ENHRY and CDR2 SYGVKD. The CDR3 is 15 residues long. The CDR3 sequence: CAISLGTGPSGELFF. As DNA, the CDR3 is TGTGCCATCAGTCTCGGGACAGGGCCCAGCGGGGAGCTGTTTTTT.

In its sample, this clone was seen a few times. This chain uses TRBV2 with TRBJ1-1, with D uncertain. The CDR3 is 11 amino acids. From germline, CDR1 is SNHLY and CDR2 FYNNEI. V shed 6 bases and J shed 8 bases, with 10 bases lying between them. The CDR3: CASRQSWEAFF. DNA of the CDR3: TGTGCCAGCAGACAGAGTTGGGAAGCTTTCTTT.

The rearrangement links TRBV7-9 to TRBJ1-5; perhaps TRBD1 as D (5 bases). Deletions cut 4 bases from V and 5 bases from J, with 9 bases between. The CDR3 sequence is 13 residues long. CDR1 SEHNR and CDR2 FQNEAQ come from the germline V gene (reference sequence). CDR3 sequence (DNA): TGTGCCAGCAGCTACCTAGGGGATCAGCCCCAGCATTTT. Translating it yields CASSYLGDQPQHF.

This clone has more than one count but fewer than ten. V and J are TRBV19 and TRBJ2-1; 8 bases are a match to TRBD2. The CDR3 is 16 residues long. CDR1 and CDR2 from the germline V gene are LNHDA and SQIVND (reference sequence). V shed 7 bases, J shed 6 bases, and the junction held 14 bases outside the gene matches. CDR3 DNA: TGTGCCAGTACCCCGCGGTACGGGACTAGAGTCAATGAGCAGTTCTTC. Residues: CASTPRYGTRVNEQFF.

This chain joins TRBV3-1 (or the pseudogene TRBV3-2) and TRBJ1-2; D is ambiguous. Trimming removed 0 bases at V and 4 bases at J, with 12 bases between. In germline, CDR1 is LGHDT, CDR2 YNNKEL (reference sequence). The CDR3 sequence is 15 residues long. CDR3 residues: CASSQEVVAPYGYTF. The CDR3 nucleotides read TGTGCCAGCAGCCAAGAGGTAGTTGCGCCCTATGGCTACACCTTC.

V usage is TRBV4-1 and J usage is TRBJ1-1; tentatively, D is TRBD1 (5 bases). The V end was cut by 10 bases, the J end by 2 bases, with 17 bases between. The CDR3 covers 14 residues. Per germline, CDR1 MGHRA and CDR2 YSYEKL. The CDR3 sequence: CATKDTRKNTEAFF. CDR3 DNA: TGCGCCACCAAGGACACCCGGAAAAACACTGAAGCTTTCTTT.